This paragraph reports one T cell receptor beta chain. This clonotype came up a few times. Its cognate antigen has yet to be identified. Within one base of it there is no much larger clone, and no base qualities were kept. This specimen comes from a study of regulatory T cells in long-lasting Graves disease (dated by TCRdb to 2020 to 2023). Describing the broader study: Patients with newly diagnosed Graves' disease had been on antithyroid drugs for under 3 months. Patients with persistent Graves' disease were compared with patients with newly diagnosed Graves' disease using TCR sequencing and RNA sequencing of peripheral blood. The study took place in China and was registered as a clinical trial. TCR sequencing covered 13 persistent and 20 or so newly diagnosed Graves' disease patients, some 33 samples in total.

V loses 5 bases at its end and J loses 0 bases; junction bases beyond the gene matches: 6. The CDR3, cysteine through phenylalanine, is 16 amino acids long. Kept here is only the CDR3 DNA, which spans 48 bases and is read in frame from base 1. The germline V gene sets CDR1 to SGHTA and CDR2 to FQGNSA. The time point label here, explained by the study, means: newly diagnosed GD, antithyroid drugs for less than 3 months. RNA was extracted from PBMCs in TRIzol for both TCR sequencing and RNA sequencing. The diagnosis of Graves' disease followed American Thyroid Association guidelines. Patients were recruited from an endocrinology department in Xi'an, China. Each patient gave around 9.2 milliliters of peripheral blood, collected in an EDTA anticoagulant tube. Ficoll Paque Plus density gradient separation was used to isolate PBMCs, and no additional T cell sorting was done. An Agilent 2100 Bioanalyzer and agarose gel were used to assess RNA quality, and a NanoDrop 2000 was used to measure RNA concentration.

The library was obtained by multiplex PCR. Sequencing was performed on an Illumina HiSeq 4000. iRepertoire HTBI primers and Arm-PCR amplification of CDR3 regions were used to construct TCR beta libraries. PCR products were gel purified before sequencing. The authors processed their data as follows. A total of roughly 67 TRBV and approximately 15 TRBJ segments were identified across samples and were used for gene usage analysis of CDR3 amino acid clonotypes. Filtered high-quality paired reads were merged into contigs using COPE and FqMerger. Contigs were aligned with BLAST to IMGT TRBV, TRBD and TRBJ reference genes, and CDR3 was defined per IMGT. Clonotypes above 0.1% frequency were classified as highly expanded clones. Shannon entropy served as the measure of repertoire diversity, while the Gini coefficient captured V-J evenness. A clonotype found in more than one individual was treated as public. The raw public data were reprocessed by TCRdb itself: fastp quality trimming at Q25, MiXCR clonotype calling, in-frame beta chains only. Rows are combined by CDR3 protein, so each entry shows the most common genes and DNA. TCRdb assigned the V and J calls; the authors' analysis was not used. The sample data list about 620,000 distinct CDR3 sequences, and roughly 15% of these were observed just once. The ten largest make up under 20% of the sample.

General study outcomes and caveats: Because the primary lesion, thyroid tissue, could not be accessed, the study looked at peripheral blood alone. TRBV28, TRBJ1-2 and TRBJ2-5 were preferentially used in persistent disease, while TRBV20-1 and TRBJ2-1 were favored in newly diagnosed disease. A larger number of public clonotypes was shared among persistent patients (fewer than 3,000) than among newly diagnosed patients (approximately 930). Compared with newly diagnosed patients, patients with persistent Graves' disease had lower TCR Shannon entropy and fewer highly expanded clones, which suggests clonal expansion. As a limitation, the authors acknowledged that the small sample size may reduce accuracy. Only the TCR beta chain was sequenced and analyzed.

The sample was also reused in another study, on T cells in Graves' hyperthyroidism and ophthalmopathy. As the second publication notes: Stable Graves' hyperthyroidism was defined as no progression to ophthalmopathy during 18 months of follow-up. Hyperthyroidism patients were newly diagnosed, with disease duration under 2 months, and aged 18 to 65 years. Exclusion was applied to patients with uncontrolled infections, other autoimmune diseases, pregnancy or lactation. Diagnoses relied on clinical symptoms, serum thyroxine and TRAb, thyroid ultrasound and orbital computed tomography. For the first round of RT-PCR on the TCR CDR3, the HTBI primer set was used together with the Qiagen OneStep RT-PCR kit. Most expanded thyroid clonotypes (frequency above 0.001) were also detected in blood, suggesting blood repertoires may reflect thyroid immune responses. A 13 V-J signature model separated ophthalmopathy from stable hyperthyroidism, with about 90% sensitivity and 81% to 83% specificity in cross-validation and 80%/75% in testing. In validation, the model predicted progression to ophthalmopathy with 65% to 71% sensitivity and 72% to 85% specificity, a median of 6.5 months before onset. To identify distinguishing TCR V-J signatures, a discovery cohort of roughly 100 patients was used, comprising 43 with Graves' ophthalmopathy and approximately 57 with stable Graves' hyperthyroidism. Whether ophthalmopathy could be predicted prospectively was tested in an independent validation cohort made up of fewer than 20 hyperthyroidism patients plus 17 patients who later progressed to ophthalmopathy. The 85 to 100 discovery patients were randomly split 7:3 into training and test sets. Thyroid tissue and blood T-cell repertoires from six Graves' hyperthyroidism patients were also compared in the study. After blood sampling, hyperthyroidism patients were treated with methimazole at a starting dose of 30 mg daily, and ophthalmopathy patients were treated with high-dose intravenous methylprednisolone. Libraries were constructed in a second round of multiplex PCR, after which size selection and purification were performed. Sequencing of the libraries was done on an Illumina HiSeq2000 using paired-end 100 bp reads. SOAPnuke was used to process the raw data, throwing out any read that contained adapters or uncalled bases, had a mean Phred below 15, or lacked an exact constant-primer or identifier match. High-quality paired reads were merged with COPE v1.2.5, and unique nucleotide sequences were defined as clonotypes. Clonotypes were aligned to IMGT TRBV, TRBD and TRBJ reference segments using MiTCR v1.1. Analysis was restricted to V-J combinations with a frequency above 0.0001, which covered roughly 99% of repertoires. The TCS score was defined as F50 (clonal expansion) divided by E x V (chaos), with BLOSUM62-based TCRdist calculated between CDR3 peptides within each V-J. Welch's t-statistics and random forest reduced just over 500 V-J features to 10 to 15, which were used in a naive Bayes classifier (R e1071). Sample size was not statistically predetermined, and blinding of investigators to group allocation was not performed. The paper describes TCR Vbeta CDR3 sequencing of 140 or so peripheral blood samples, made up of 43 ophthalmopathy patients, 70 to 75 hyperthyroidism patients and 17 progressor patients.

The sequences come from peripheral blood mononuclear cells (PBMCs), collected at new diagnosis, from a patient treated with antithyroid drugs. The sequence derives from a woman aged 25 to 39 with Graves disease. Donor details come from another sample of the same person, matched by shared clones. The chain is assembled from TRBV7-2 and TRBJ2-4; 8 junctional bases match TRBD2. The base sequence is TGTGCCAGCAGCCCACTAGCGGCTCTAGCCAAAAACATTCAGTACTTC. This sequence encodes CASSPLAALAKNIQYF. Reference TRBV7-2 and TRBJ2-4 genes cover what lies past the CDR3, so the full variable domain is GAGVSQSPSNKVTEKGKDVELRCDPISGHTALYWYRQSLGQGLEFLIYFQGNSAPDKSGLPSDRFSAERTGGSVSTLTIQRTQQEDSAVYLCASSPLAALAKNIQYFGAGTRLSVL.